The rows below give T cell receptor beta chains drawn from one sample of a study of T cell responses to AZD1222 COVID-19 vaccine. Profiling relied on immunoSEQ multiplex PCR, and the TCRdb table lists in-frame clones only, not all of them. The profile shows 100,000 to 150,000 clones, under 90% of them singletons. Source: peripheral blood, taken on day 0 of AZD1222 vaccination. Receptors originate from an adult in good health. Both conserved end residues are part of each CDR3. A D gene is named only where the DNA matches it firmly. A clone size is listed for some rows: how often the clone was seen (once, few, many), or a class if it is expanded.

clone size: NA
J gene: TRBJ2-3
V gene: TRBV5-6
D gene: NA
CDR3 protein: CASSFAGTSTDTQYF
CDR3 DNA: TGTGCCAGCAGCTTTGCCGGGACTAGCACAGATACGCAGTATTTT

clone size: NA
J gene: TRBJ2-1
V gene: TRBV5-1
D gene: TRBD2
CDR3 protein: CASSLAAGTYNEQFF
CDR3 DNA: TGCGCCAGCAGCTTGGCAGCGGGAACTTACAATGAGCAGTTCTTC

clone size: NA
J gene: TRBJ1-4
V gene: TRBV10-2
D gene: NA
CDR3 protein: CASTPGGLTNEKLFF
CDR3 DNA: TGCGCCAGCACCCCGGGCGGTTTAACTAATGAAAAACTGTTTTTT

clone size: NA
J gene: TRBJ2-3
V gene: TRBV3-1/TRBV3-2
D gene: TRBD2
CDR3 protein: CASSPGGLAKSTDTQYF
CDR3 DNA: TGTGCCAGCAGCCCGGGAGGACTAGCAAAAAGCACAGATACGCAGTATTTT

clone size: NA
J gene: TRBJ1-2
V gene: TRBV5-1
D gene: NA
CDR3 protein: CASSQTGGLYGYTF
CDR3 DNA: TGCGCCAGCAGCCAGACCGGCGGGCTATATGGCTACACCTTC

clone size: NA
J gene: TRBJ2-7
V gene: TRBV2
D gene: TRBD2
CDR3 protein: CASMGTSNEQYF
CDR3 DNA: TGTGCCAGCATGGGGACTAGCAACGAGCAGTACTTC

clone size: NA
J gene: TRBJ2-3
V gene: TRBV28
D gene: NA
CDR3 protein: CASSPNIADTQYF
CDR3 DNA: TGTGCCAGCAGTCCCAATATAGCGGATACGCAGTATTTT

clone size: NA
J gene: TRBJ1-5
V gene: TRBV28
D gene: NA
CDR3 protein: CASSLVQGGNQPQHF
CDR3 DNA: TGTGCCAGCAGTTTGGTGCAGGGAGGGAATCAGCCCCAGCATTTT

clone size: NA
J gene: TRBJ2-7
V gene: TRBV5-6
D gene: TRBD1
CDR3 protein: CASSLVQGAAEQYF
CDR3 DNA: TGTGCCAGCAGCTTGGTCCAGGGGGCCGCCGAGCAGTACTTC

clone size: once
J gene: TRBJ1-5
V gene: TRBV12-3/TRBV12-4
D gene: NA
CDR3 protein: CASSARGGQPQHF
CDR3 DNA: TGTGCCAGCAGTGCTAGGGGAGGTCAGCCCCAGCATTTT

clone size: NA
J gene: TRBJ2-1
V gene: TRBV2
D gene: NA
CDR3 protein: CASSEGKTGMGEQFF
CDR3 DNA: TGTGCCAGCAGTGAGGGAAAAACAGGGATGGGTGAGCAGTTCTTC

clone size: NA
J gene: TRBJ1-4
V gene: TRBV7-6
D gene: NA
CDR3 protein: CASSSRVGDEKLFF
CDR3 DNA: TGTGCCAGCAGCTCAAGGGTGGGCGATGAAAAACTGTTTTTT

clone size: once
J gene: TRBJ1-1
V gene: TRBV5-1
D gene: NA
CDR3 protein: CASSLGEKNTEAFF
CDR3 DNA: TGCGCCAGCAGCTTAGGAGAGAAAAACACTGAAGCTTTCTTT

clone size: NA
J gene: TRBJ1-5
V gene: TRBV24-1
D gene: TRBD1
CDR3 protein: CAIGQGLSNQPQHF
CDR3 DNA: TGTGCCATCGGACAGGGATTGAGCAATCAGCCCCAGCATTTT

clone size: NA
J gene: TRBJ1-5
V gene: TRBV21-1
D gene: NA
CDR3 protein: CASSKPLPEGHQPQHF
CDR3 DNA: TGTGCCAGCAGCAAACCACTACCGGAGGGCCATCAGCCCCAGCATTTT

clone size: NA
J gene: TRBJ1-5
V gene: TRBV4-1
D gene: NA
CDR3 protein: CASSLTIGDSQPQHF
CDR3 DNA: TGCGCCAGCAGCTTAACTATAGGGGACTCACAGCCCCAGCATTTT

clone size: once
J gene: TRBJ2-2
V gene: TRBV15
D gene: NA
CDR3 protein: CATSRPGLGGSAQYNTGELFF
CDR3 DNA: TGTGCCACCAGCAGACCGGGACTTGGAGGTTCGGCGCAGTATAACACCGGGGAGCTGTTTTTT

clone size: once
J gene: TRBJ2-1
V gene: TRBV5-4
D gene: TRBD2
CDR3 protein: CASSTGLAETYNEQFF
CDR3 DNA: TGTGCCAGCAGCACGGGACTAGCGGAGACTTACAATGAGCAGTTCTTC

clone size: NA
J gene: TRBJ1-3
V gene: TRBV10-3
D gene: NA
CDR3 protein: CAISDLGSSGNTIYF
CDR3 DNA: TGTGCCATCAGTGATCTGGGCAGCTCTGGAAACACCATATATTTT

clone size: few
J gene: TRBJ1-1
V gene: TRBV7-2
D gene: TRBD1
CDR3 protein: CASSLDNRGRGTEAFF
CDR3 DNA: TGTGCCAGCAGCTTAGATAACAGGGGGCGCGGCACTGAAGCTTTCTTT

clone size: NA
J gene: TRBJ1-2
V gene: TRBV9
D gene: NA
CDR3 protein: CASSVGGALYGYTF
CDR3 DNA: TGTGCCAGCAGCGTAGGGGGGGCCCTCTATGGCTACACCTTC

clone size: NA
J gene: TRBJ2-7
V gene: TRBV30
D gene: TRBD2
CDR3 protein: CAWRDPSGRTFFSYEQYF
CDR3 DNA: TGTGCCTGGAGGGACCCTAGCGGGAGGACCTTTTTTTCCTACGAGCAGTACTTC

clone size: NA
J gene: TRBJ1-5
V gene: TRBV27
D gene: NA
CDR3 protein: CASSVGVSQPQHF
CDR3 DNA: TGTGCCAGCAGTGTCGGGGTTAGTCAGCCCCAGCATTTT

clone size: once
J gene: TRBJ2-5
V gene: TRBV11-2
D gene: TRBD2
CDR3 protein: CASSTGLAGETQYF
CDR3 DNA: TGTGCCAGCAGCACCGGACTAGCGGGAGAGACCCAGTACTTC

clone size: NA
J gene: TRBJ2-3
V gene: TRBV5-1
D gene: TRBD1
CDR3 protein: CASSLGQGIDTQYF
CDR3 DNA: TGCGCCAGCAGCTTGGGACAGGGGATAGATACGCAGTATTTT

clone size: NA
J gene: TRBJ2-5
V gene: TRBV2
D gene: NA
CDR3 protein: CASSELGRGRETQYF
CDR3 DNA: TGTGCCAGCAGTGAACTGGGGAGAGGAAGGGAGACCCAGTACTTC

clone size: NA
J gene: TRBJ1-6
V gene: TRBV7-9
D gene: NA
CDR3 protein: CASSLGGGNYSPLHF
CDR3 DNA: TGTGCCAGCAGCTTAGGAGGTGGGAACTACTCACCCCTCCACTTT

clone size: NA
J gene: TRBJ2-1
V gene: TRBV11-2
D gene: TRBD2
CDR3 protein: CASSYTLTSGGAREQFF
CDR3 DNA: TGTGCCAGCAGCTACACCCTGACTAGCGGGGGGGCCCGTGAGCAGTTCTTC

clone size: NA
J gene: TRBJ2-5
V gene: TRBV4-1
D gene: TRBD1
CDR3 protein: CASSQSMGTGLETQYF
CDR3 DNA: TGCGCCAGCAGCCAATCGATGGGGACAGGGTTAGAGACCCAGTACTTC

clone size: NA
J gene: TRBJ1-1
V gene: TRBV5-1
D gene: NA
CDR3 protein: CASRLEAAAAFF
CDR3 DNA: TGCGCCAGCAGACTGGAAGCCGCTGCAGCTTTCTTT

clone size: NA
J gene: TRBJ1-5
V gene: TRBV27
D gene: NA
CDR3 protein: CASSLYPNQPQHF
CDR3 DNA: TGTGCCAGCAGTTTATACCCCAATCAGCCCCAGCATTTT

clone size: once
J gene: TRBJ2-1
V gene: TRBV29-1
D gene: NA
CDR3 protein: CSWGDRSYNEQFF
CDR3 DNA: TGCAGCTGGGGGGACCGCTCCTACAATGAGCAGTTCTTC

clone size: NA
J gene: TRBJ2-7
V gene: TRBV7-9
D gene: NA
CDR3 protein: CASSSPLAGEQYF
CDR3 DNA: TGTGCCAGCAGCTCCCCGCTGGCAGGAGAGCAGTACTTC

clone size: few
J gene: TRBJ1-6
V gene: TRBV6-5
D gene: NA
CDR3 protein: CASSHLAGRNSPLHF
CDR3 DNA: TGTGCCAGCAGCCACCTTGCAGGGCGGAATTCACCCCTCCACTTT

clone size: NA
J gene: TRBJ2-1
V gene: TRBV6-4
D gene: TRBD2
CDR3 protein: CASSELAGGYNEQFF
CDR3 DNA: TGTGCCAGCAGCGAGCTAGCGGGGGGCTACAATGAGCAGTTCTTC

clone size: NA
J gene: TRBJ2-3
V gene: TRBV5-1
D gene: NA
CDR3 protein: CASSLFSEDSTDTQYF
CDR3 DNA: TGCGCCAGCAGCTTATTCTCGGAGGACAGCACAGATACGCAGTATTTT

clone size: NA
J gene: TRBJ2-4
V gene: TRBV6-4
D gene: NA
CDR3 protein: CSTLQGGGKNIQYF
CDR3 DNA: TGTTCAACCCTCCAAGGCGGTGGGAAAAACATTCAGTACTTC

clone size: NA
J gene: TRBJ2-3
V gene: TRBV5-1
D gene: TRBD2
CDR3 protein: CASSLGVGGGISTDTQYF
CDR3 DNA: TGCGCCAGCAGCTTGGGAGTCGGCGGGGGGATTAGCACAGATACGCAGTATTTT

clone size: once
J gene: TRBJ2-7
V gene: TRBV2
D gene: NA
CDR3 protein: CARGRDEQYF
CDR3 DNA: TGTGCCAGAGGACGGGACGAGCAGTACTTC

clone size: NA
J gene: TRBJ2-1
V gene: TRBV28
D gene: TRBD2
CDR3 protein: CASSSGLGEQFF
CDR3 DNA: TGTGCCAGCAGTTCCGGACTAGGTGAGCAGTTCTTC

clone size: NA
J gene: TRBJ2-5
V gene: TRBV12-3/TRBV12-4
D gene: TRBD2
CDR3 protein: CACGSREQETQYF
CDR3 DNA: TGTGCCTGCGGGAGTAGGGAACAAGAGACCCAGTACTTC

clone size: NA
J gene: TRBJ1-3
V gene: TRBV2
D gene: NA
CDR3 protein: CASSGVRYSGNTIYF
CDR3 DNA: TGTGCCAGCAGTGGCGTCAGGTACTCTGGAAACACCATATATTTT

clone size: NA
J gene: TRBJ2-6
V gene: TRBV5-4
D gene: NA
CDR3 protein: CASSLAFSSGANVLTF
CDR3 DNA: TGTGCCAGCAGCTTGGCCTTTAGCTCTGGGGCCAACGTCCTGACTTTC

clone size: NA
J gene: TRBJ1-3
V gene: TRBV7-4
D gene: NA
CDR3 protein: CASSIPRWGEVYSGNTIYF
CDR3 DNA: TGTGCCAGCAGCATCCCCCGGTGGGGGGAGGTTTACTCTGGAAACACCATATATTTT

clone size: NA
J gene: TRBJ1-6
V gene: TRBV27
D gene: NA
CDR3 protein: CASSLNSPLHF
CDR3 DNA: TGTGCCAGCAGTTTAAATTCACCCCTCCACTTT